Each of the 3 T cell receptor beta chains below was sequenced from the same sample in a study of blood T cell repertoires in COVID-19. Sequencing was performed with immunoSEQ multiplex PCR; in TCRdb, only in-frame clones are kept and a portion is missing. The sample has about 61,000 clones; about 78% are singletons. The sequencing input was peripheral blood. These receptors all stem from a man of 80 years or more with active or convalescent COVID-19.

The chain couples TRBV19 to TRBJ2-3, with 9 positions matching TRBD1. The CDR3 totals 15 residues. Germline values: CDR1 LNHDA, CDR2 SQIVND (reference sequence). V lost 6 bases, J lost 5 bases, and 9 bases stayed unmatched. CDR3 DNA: TGTGCCAGTAGGGATGGACAGGGGAGTGGAGATACGCAGTATTTT. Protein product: CASRDGQGSGDTQYF.

For the CDR3, the DNA is TGTGCCAGCAGTTACTCGACCCTAAGCGGGAGAGGATACATTCAGTACTTC. It specifies CASSYSTLSGRGYIQYF. The rearrangement joins TRBV6-2 or TRBV6-3 to TRBJ2-4; TRBD2 aligns across 8 bases. Germline lookup yields CDR1 MNHEY and CDR2 SVGEGT. The ends lost 0 bases at V and 8 bases at J; junction bases unmatched: 12. The CDR3 covers 17 residues.

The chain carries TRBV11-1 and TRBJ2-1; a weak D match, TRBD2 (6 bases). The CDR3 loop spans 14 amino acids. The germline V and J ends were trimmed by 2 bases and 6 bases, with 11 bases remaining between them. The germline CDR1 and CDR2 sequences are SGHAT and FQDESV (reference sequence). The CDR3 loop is CASSLSPTSNEQFF. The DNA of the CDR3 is TGTGCCAGCAGCTTATCCCCGACTAGCAATGAGCAGTTCTTC.